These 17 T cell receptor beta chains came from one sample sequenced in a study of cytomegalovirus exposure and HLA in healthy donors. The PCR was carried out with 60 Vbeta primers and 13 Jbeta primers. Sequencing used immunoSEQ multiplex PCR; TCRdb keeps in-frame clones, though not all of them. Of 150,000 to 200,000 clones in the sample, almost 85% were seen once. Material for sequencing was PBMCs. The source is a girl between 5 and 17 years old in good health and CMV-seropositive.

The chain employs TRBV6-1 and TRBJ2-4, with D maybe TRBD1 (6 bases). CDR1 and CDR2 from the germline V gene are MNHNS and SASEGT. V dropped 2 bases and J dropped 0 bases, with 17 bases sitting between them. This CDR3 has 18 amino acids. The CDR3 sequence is CASSESPTGPLAKNIQYF. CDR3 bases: TGTGCCAGCAGTGAATCCCCGACAGGCCCCCTAGCCAAAAACATTCAGTACTTC.

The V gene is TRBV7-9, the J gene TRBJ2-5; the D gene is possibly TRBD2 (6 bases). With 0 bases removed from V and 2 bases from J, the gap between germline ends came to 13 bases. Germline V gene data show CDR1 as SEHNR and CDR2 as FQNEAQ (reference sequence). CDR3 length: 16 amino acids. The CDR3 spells CASSLAIGGFQETQYF. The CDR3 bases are TGTGCCAGCAGCTTAGCTATTGGAGGGTTTCAAGAGACCCAGTACTTC.

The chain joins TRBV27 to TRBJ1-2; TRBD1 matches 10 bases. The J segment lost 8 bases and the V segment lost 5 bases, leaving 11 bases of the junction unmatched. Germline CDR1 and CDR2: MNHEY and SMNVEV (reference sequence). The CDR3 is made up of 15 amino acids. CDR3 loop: CASSPSPGTGDGYTF. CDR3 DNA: TGTGCCAGCAGTCCGAGTCCCGGGACAGGGGACGGCTACACCTTC.

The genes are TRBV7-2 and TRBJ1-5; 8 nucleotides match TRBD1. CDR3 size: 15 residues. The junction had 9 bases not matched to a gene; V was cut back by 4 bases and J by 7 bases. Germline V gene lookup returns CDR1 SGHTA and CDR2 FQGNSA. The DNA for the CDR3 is TGTGCCAGCAGCTCGAGGACAGGGAGAGAACAGCCCCAGCATTTT. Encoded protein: CASSSRTGREQPQHF.

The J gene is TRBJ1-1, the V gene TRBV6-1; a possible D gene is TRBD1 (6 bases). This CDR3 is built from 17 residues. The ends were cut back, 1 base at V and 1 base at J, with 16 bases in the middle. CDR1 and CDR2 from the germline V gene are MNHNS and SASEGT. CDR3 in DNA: TGTGCCAGCAGTGAAGTCGGACAGATAACTAAGAACACTGAAGCTTTCTTT. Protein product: CASSEVGQITKNTEAFF.

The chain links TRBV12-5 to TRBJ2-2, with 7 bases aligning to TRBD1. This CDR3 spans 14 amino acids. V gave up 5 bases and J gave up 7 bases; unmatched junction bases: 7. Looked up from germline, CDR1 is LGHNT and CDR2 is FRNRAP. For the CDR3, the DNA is TGTGCTAGTGGTCTGGGGACAGCTCTCGGGGAGCTGTTTTTT. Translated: CASGLGTALGELFF. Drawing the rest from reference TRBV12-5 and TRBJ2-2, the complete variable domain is DARVTQTPRHKVTEMGQEVTMRCQPILGHNTVFWYRQTMMQGLELLAYFRNRAPLDDSGMPKDRFSAEMPDATLATLKIQPSEPRDSAVYFCASGLGTALGELFFGEGSRLTVL.

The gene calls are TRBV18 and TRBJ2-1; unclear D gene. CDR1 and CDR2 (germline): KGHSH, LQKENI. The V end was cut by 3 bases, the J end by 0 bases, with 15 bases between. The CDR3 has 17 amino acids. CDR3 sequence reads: CASSPLFQASSYNEQFF. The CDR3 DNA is TGTGCCAGCTCACCTCTTTTTCAGGCGAGCTCCTACAATGAGCAGTTCTTC.

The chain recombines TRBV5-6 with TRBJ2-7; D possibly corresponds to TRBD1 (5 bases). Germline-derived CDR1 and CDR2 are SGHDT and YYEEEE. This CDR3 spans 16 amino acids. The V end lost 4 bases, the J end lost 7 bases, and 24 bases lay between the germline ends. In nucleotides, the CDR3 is TGTGCCAGCAGCGTTCCTGGGTGGACCGCGAAGGGGGAGCAGTACTTC. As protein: CASSVPGWTAKGEQYF.

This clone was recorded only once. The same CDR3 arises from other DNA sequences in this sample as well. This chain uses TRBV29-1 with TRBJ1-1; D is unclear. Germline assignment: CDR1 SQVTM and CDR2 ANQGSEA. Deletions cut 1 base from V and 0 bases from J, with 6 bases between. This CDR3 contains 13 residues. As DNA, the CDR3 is TGCAGCGTTGAAGGGCGGATGAACACTGAAGCTTTCTTT. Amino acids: CSVEGRMNTEAFF.

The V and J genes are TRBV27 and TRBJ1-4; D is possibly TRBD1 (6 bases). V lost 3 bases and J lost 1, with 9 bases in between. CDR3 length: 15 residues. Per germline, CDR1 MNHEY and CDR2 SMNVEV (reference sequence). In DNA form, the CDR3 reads TGTGCCAGCAGTTTTACCAGGGGAACTAATGAAAAACTGTTTTTT. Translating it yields CASSFTRGTNEKLFF.

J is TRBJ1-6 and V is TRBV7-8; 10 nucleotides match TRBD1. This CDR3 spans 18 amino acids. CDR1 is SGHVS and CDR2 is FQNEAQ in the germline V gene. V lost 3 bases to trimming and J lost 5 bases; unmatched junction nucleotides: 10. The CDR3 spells CASSFLGTGEMDNSPLHF. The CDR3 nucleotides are TGTGCCAGCAGCTTCTTGGGGACAGGGGAAATGGATAATTCACCCCTCCACTTT.

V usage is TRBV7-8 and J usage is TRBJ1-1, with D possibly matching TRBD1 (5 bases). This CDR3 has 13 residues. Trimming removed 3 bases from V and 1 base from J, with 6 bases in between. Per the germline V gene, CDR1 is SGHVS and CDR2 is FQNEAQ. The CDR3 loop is CASSFQGNTEAFF. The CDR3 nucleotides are TGTGCCAGCAGCTTTCAGGGGAACACTGAAGCTTTCTTT.

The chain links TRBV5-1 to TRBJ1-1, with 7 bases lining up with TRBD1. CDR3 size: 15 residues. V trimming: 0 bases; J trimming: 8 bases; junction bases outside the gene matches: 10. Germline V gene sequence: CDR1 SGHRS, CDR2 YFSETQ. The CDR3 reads CASSLAFTTGKEAFF. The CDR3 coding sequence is TGCGCCAGCAGCTTGGCCTTCACGACAGGGAAGGAAGCTTTCTTT.

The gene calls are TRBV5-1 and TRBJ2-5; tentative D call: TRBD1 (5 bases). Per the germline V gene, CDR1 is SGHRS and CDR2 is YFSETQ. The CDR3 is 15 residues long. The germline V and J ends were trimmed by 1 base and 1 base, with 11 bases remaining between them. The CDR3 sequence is CASSLWVGVQETQYF. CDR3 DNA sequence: TGCGCCAGCAGCTTGTGGGTAGGGGTCCAAGAGACCCAGTACTTC.

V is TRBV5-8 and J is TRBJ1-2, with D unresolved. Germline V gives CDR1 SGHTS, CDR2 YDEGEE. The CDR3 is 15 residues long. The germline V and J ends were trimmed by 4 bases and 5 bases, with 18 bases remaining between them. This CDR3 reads CASSLTERVGYGYTF. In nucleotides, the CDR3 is TGTGCCAGCAGCCTAACCGAGAGGGTCGGGTATGGCTACACCTTC. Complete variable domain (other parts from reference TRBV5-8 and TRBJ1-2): EAGVTQSPTHLIKTRGQQATLRCSPISGHTSVYWYQQALGLGLQFLLWYDEGEERNRGNFPPRFSGRQFPNYSSELNVNALELEDSALYLCASSLTERVGYGYTFGSGTRLTVV.

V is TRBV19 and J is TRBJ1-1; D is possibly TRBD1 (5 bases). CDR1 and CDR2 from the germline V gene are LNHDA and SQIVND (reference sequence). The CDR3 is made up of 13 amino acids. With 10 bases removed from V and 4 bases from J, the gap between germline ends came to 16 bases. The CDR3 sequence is CAISEQAGTEAFF. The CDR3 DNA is TGTGCCATTAGCGAACAGGCCGGCACTGAAGCTTTCTTT.

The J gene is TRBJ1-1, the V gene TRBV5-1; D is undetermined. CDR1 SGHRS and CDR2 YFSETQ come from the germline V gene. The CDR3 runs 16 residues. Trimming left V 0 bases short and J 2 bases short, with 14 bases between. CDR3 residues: CASSLEARHSNTEAFF. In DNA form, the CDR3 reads TGCGCCAGCAGCTTGGAGGCCCGACACTCCAACACTGAAGCTTTCTTT.